The 22 T cell receptor beta chains below were found in one sample sequenced in a study of T cell changes during pregnancy in multiple sclerosis. Repertoires were generated with immunoSEQ multiplex PCR, while TCRdb's copy carries only in-frame clones and drops some. Of 100,000 or so clones listed, more than 90% are singletons. The sequenced sample was peripheral blood, obtained in the second trimester of pregnancy. Source of these receptors: a female donor with multiple sclerosis, enrolled in a pregnancy study.

The chain has TRBV19 and TRBJ2-7, with a weak D call TRBD1 (5 bases). This CDR3 has 12 residues. Germline CDR1 LNHDA, CDR2 SQIVND (reference sequence). V gave up 3 bases and J gave up 5 bases, with 8 bases separating them. The DNA of the CDR3 is TGTGCCAGTAGTATGGTAGGGGACGAGCAGTACTTC. Residues: CASSMVGDEQYF. The complete variable domain, with remaining parts taken from reference TRBV19 and TRBJ2-7, reads DGGITQSPKYLFRKEGQNVTLSCEQNLNHDAMYWYRQDPGQGLRLIYYSQIVNDFQKGDIAEGYSVSREKKESFPLTVTSAQKNPTAFYLCASSMVGDEQYFGPGTRLTVT.

About this clone: A junction boundary mismatches the germline segment, possibly from a read error. V usage is TRBV11-2 and J usage is TRBJ1-1; D not resolved. This CDR3 spans 14 amino acids. Germline CDR1 SGHAT, CDR2 FQNNGV. CDR3 in amino acids: CASSLEGPRTSTFF. The CDR3 bases are TGTGCCAGCAGCCTAGAAGGACCCCGGACTTCGACTTTCTTT.

The chain employs TRBV6-4 and TRBJ1-5, with 8 bases fitting TRBD1. The CDR3 loop spans 15 amino acids. CDR1 is MRHNA, CDR2 SNTAGT, per germline. With 5 bases clipped from V and 7 bases from J, the junction kept 10 bases outside the gene matches. CDR3 sequence: CASSTRQGQYQPQHF. The CDR3 nucleotides read TGTGCCAGCAGTACACGACAGGGGCAATACCAGCCCCAGCATTTT.

This chain joins TRBV9 and TRBJ2-7; 11 bases map to TRBD2. Germline-derived CDR1 and CDR2 are SGDLS and YYNGEE. The junction had 6 bases not matched to a gene; V was cut back by 0 bases and J by 7 bases. The CDR3 has 15 amino acids. This CDR3 is CASSVALAGGGEQYF. The CDR3 region has the DNA TGTGCCAGCAGCGTAGCTCTAGCGGGAGGAGGAGAGCAGTACTTC.

The chain is built from TRBV6-4 and TRBJ2-1; 12 nucleotides agree with TRBD2. This CDR3 is built from 16 residues. Looked up from germline, CDR1 is MRHNA and CDR2 is SNTAGT. Unmatched junction bases numbered 11, after V lost 6 bases and J lost 8 bases. As DNA, the CDR3 is TGTGCCAGCAGCCCGACTAGCGGGAGATTCTTGCATGAGCAGTTCTTC. It yields the protein CASSPTSGRFLHEQFF.

CDR3 sequence: CASSEVTNYGYTF. The CDR3 DNA is TGTGCCAGTTCGGAGGTAACGAACTATGGCTACACCTTC. The V and J genes are TRBV19 and TRBJ1-2; no clear D. Trimming cost V 8 bases and J 2 bases, with 12 bases left between them. This CDR3 spans 13 amino acids. CDR1 LNHDA and CDR2 SQIVND come from the germline V gene (reference sequence).

The V call is TRBV4-1, the J call TRBJ2-3, with D possibly TRBD2 on 6 matching bases. V was trimmed by 2 bases and J by 6 bases, leaving 9 bases between them. The CDR3 extends over 13 amino acids. Germline V gene sequence: CDR1 MGHRA, CDR2 YSYEKL. CDR3 nucleotide sequence: TGCGCCAGCAGCCAACCTCGGGGGGATACGCAGTATTTT. Its translation is CASSQPRGDTQYF.

The genes are TRBV5-1 and TRBJ2-5; no firm D call. This CDR3 is 12 amino acids long. Deletions cut 0 bases from V and 5 bases from J, with 5 bases between. Germline V gives CDR1 SGHRS, CDR2 YFSETQ. The CDR3 is CASSLAQETQYF. In nucleotides, the CDR3 is TGCGCCAGCAGCTTGGCGCAGGAGACCCAGTACTTC. Supplemented by reference TRBV5-1 and TRBJ2-5, the full variable domain reads KAGVTQTPRYLIKTRGQQVTLSCSPISGHRSVSWYQQTPGQGLQFLFEYFSETQRNKGNFPGRFSGRQFSNSRSEMNVSTLELGDSALYLCASSLAQETQYFGPGTRLLVL.

The rearrangement links TRBV6-1 to TRBJ2-5; weak D call: TRBD1 (6 bases). The V and J ends lost 2 bases and 0 bases respectively, with 10 bases between them. CDR3 length equals 15 residues. Germline V lookup: CDR1 MNHNS, CDR2 SASEGT. CDR3 protein: CASSERTANQETQYF. The CDR3 region has the DNA TGTGCCAGCAGTGAAAGGACAGCAAACCAAGAGACCCAGTACTTC.

The chain links TRBV18 to TRBJ1-1, with D maybe TRBD1 (6 bases). This CDR3 has 14 amino acids. Trimming took 6 bases from V and 1 from J, leaving 12 bases between them. Germline V gives CDR1 KGHSH, CDR2 LQKENI. The CDR3 sequence is CASSPGQKNTEAFF. CDR3 coding DNA: TGTGCCAGCTCCCCCGGACAGAAGAACACTGAAGCTTTCTTT.

The gene calls are TRBV9 and TRBJ2-7; D not resolved. The germline V gene has CDR1 SGDLS and CDR2 YYNGEE. CDR3 length equals 11 residues. V dropped 3 bases and J dropped 9 bases, with 10 bases sitting between them. The CDR3 nucleotides are TGTGCCAGCAGCGCCACCCCGGGGCAGTACTTC. The encoded protein is CASSATPGQYF.

V gene TRBV7-2 combines with J gene TRBJ1-1; 7 nucleotides line up with TRBD1. This CDR3 comprises 14 residues. Trimming removed 5 bases from V and 4 bases from J; junction bases left unmatched: 7. Germline V gene lookup returns CDR1 SGHTA and CDR2 FQGNSA. The CDR3: CASSSRTGRTEAFF. Here the CDR3 DNA reads TGTGCCAGCAGCAGCCGGACAGGACGCACTGAAGCTTTCTTT. Variable domain in full (rest from reference TRBV7-2 and TRBJ1-1): GAGVSQSPSNKVTEKGKDVELRCDPISGHTALYWYRQSLGQGLEFLIYFQGNSAPDKSGLPSDRFSAERTGGSVSTLTIQRTQQEDSAVYLCASSSRTGRTEAFFGQGTRLTVV.

The chain joins TRBV5-4 to TRBJ1-1, with D perhaps matching TRBD1 (5 bases). V was cut by 0 bases and J by 11 bases, with 14 bases left in between. CDR1 SGHNT and CDR2 YYREEE come from the germline V gene (reference sequence). The CDR3 has 13 amino acids. DNA of the CDR3: TGTGCCAGCAGCTTGGCTGCAGGGAAGATGGCTTTCTTT. Amino acid sequence: CASSLAAGKMAFF.

CDR3 nucleotides: TGCGCCACCAGGACGATACCGGGACAGAGCTCCTACGAGCAGTACTTC. This translates into CATRTIPGQSSYEQYF. The chain couples TRBV5-1 to TRBJ2-5; TRBD1 matches 7 bases. The end of the DNA is better explained by TRBJ2-7, so the J call may be wrong. The CDR3 runs 16 residues. Looked up from germline, CDR1 is SGHRS and CDR2 is YFSETQ.

The rearrangement links TRBV7-9 to TRBJ1-1, with D possibly TRBD1 on 6 matching bases. The CDR3 is 14 amino acids. V was pared by 1 base and J by 3 bases, with 9 bases between. The germline V gene has CDR1 SEHNR and CDR2 FQNEAQ (reference sequence). The CDR3 protein is CASSLGAGDTEAFF. CDR3 coding DNA: TGTGCCAGCAGCTTAGGGGCAGGGGACACTGAAGCTTTCTTT. Full variable domain (outside the CDR3, taken from reference TRBV7-9 and TRBJ1-1): DTGVSQNPRHKITKRGQNVTFRCDPISEHNRLYWYRQTLGQGPEFLTYFQNEAQLEKSRLLSDRFSAERPKGSFSTLEIQRTEQGDSAMYLCASSLGAGDTEAFFGQGTRLTVV.

The V call is TRBV9, the J call TRBJ2-3; 8 bases agree with TRBD2. CDR1 SGDLS and CDR2 YYNGEE come from the germline V gene. Unmatched junction bases numbered 7, after V lost 4 bases and J lost 3 bases. The CDR3 loop spans 15 amino acids. CDR3 region: CASSLSGSFTDTQYF. The CDR3 DNA reads as TGTGCCAGCAGCCTCAGCGGGAGTTTTACAGATACGCAGTATTTT. The variable domain in full, completed from reference TRBV9 and TRBJ2-3, reads DSGVTQTPKHLITATGQRVTLRCSPRSGDLSVYWYQQSLDQGLQFLIQYYNGEERAKGNILERFSAQQFPDLHSELNLSSLELGDSALYFCASSLSGSFTDTQYFGPGTRLTVL.

The chain has TRBV6-5 and TRBJ1-5, with 10 bases that match TRBD1. The CDR3 length is 14 residues. V gave up 6 bases and J gave up 7 bases; unmatched junction bases: 6. Per germline, CDR1 MNHEY and CDR2 SVGAGI. The CDR3 loop reads CASSRDRGGQPQHF. Here the CDR3 DNA reads TGTGCCAGCAGCCGGGACAGGGGTGGCCAGCCCCAGCATTTT.

CDR3 bases: TGTGCCAGCAACTTTGGGGCCAACGTCCTGACTTTC. Translated: CASNFGANVLTF. The V gene is TRBV28, the J gene TRBJ2-6; D is unresolved. Germline values: CDR1 MDHEN, CDR2 SYDVKM. Trimming removed 7 bases at V and 3 bases at J, with 4 bases between. This CDR3 contains 12 residues. The variable domain in full, completed from reference TRBV28 and TRBJ2-6, reads DVKVTQSSRYLVKRTGEKVFLECVQDMDHENMFWYRQDPGLGLRLIYFSYDVKMKEKGDIPEGYSVSREKKERFSLILESASTNQTSMYLCASNFGANVLTFGAGSRLTVL.

The chain joins TRBV5-5 to TRBJ2-2; D is possibly TRBD2 (5 bases). V was pared by 3 bases and J by 3 bases, with 15 bases between. Germline V gene sequence: CDR1 SGHKS, CDR2 YYEKEE (reference sequence). The CDR3 is made up of 16 amino acids. This chain's CDR3 is CASSSRPPGDTGELFF. DNA of the CDR3: TGTGCCAGCAGCTCCCGGCCCCCCGGGGACACCGGGGAGCTGTTTTTT.

This clone was recorded only once. The V call is TRBV9, the J call TRBJ2-7; 10 positions match TRBD1. Germline V gene data show CDR1 as SGDLS and CDR2 as YYNGEE. J lost 2 bases, V lost 0 bases, and 5 bases had no gene match. The CDR3 contains 16 residues. The CDR3 bases are TGTGCCAGCAGCGTAGGGGTGGGACAGGGGACCTACGAGCAGTACTTC. This sequence encodes CASSVGVGQGTYEQYF.

The rearrangement joins TRBV2 to TRBJ1-1; D uncertain. CDR1 SNHLY and CDR2 FYNNEI come from the germline V gene. Trimming left V 7 bases short and J 3 bases short, with 9 bases between. The length of the CDR3 is 12 residues. The CDR3 is CASKRSDTEAFF. CDR3 in DNA: TGTGCCAGCAAGAGGTCGGACACTGAAGCTTTCTTT.

V is TRBV5-5 and J is TRBJ2-1, with D possibly matching TRBD2 (6 bases). The germline V gene encodes CDR1 SGHKS and CDR2 YYEKEE (reference sequence). Trimming took off 4 bases at V and 7 bases at J, with 15 bases between the two ends. This CDR3 has 14 amino acids. As DNA, the CDR3 is TGTGCCAGCAGCGGGGGACTCCTCGGAAATGAGCAGTTCTTC. Protein product: CASSGGLLGNEQFF. The full variable domain, in which reference TRBV5-5 and TRBJ2-1 provide the parts outside the CDR3, is DAGVTQSPTHLIKTRGQQVTLRCSPISGHKSVSWYQQVLGQGPQFIFQYYEKEERGRGNFPDRFSARQFPNYSSELNVNALLLGDSALYLCASSGGLLGNEQFFGPGTRLTVL.